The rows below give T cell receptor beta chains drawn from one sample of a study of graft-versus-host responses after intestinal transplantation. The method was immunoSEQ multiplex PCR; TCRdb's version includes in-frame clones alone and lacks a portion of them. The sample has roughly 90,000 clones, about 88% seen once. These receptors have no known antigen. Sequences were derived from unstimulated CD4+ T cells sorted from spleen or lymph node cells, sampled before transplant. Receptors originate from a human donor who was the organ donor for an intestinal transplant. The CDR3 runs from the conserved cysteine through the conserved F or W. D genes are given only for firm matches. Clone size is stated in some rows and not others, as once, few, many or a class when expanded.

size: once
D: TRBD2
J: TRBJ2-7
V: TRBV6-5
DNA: TGTGCCAGCAGGAGAGCGGGAATCCTATACGAGCAGTACTTC
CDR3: CASRRAGILYEQYF

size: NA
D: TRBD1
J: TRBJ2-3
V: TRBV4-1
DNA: TGCGCCAGCAGCCGCACAGGGGTTAGCACAGATACGCAGTATTTT
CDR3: CASSRTGVSTDTQYF

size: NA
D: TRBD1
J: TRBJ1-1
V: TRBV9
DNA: TGTGCCAGCAGCGTAGCTGGGACAGCGAACACTGAAGCTTTCTTT
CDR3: CASSVAGTANTEAFF

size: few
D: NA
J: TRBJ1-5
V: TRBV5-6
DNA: TGTGCCAGCAGCTCGACAGGTTTCAATCAGCCCCAGCATTTT
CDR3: CASSSTGFNQPQHF

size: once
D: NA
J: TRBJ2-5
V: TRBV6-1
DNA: TGTGCCAGCAGAGCGACAGGAGAAGAGACCCAGTACTTC
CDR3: CASRATGEETQYF

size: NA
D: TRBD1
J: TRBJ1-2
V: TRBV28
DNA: TGTGCCAGCGGGGACAGACGAGTCCAGAACTATGGCTACACCTTC
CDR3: CASGDRRVQNYGYTF

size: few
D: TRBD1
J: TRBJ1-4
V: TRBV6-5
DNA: TGTGCCAGCAGTTCAGACAGGGGGCTCGAAAAACTGTTTTTT
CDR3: CASSSDRGLEKLFF

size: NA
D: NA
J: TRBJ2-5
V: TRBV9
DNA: TGTGCCAGCAGCGTACTCCCGGGCCCAGGGGCCGAGACCCAGTACTTC
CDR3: CASSVLPGPGAETQYF

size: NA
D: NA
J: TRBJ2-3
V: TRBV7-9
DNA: TGTGCCAGCAGCTTAACCGCGGACACAGATACGCAGTATTTT
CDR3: CASSLTADTDTQYF

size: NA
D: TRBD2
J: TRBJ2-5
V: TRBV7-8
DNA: TGTGCCAGCAGCCCAGGGCGGGGGGAGACCCAGTACTTC
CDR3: CASSPGRGETQYF

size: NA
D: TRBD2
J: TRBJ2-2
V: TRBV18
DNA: TGTGCCAGCTCCCCCCTGGTCAGCGGGAGCGGTACCGGGGAGCTGTTTTTT
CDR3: CASSPLVSGSGTGELFF

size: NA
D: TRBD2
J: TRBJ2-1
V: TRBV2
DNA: TGTGCCAGCAGTGGTAGCGGGGGGGTATACAATGAGCAGTTCTTC
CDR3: CASSGSGGVYNEQFF

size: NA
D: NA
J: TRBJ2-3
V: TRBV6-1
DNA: TGTGCCAGCAGTGTGTACCAGGCGGGGCTTGGAGATACGCAGTATTTT
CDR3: CASSVYQAGLGDTQYF

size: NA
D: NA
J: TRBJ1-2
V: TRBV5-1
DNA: TGCGCCAGCAGCTTTCGGACAGACCTCTATGGCTACACCTTC
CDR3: CASSFRTDLYGYTF

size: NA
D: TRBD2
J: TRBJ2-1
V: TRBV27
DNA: TGTGCCAGCAGTCCACGGGAGGGCCGTTACAATGAGCAGTTCTTC
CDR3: CASSPREGRYNEQFF

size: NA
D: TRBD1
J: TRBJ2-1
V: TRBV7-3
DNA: TGTGCCAGCAGCCCGCGACAGGGGGGCTACAATGAGCAGTTCTTC
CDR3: CASSPRQGGYNEQFF

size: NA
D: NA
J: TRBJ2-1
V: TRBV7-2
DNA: TGTGCCAGCAGCCGGGACTTTAGCTCCTACAATGAGCAGTTCTTC
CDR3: CASSRDFSSYNEQFF

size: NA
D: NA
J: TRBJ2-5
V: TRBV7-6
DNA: TGTGCCAGCAGCTTAGTAGCGGCGCAGGAGACCCAGTACTTC
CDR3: CASSLVAAQETQYF

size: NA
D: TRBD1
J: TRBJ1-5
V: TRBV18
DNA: TGTGCCAGCTCAACCGGGACAGGCAGCAATCAGCCCCAGCATTTT
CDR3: CASSTGTGSNQPQHF

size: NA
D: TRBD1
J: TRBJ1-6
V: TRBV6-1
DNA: TGTGCCAGCAGTGAAAAGACAGGGGGCTTTTCACCCCTCCACTTT
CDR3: CASSEKTGGFSPLHF

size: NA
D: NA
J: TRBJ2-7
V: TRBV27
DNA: TGTGCCAGCAGACGACAGGAGTCCTACGAGCAGTACTTC
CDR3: CASRRQESYEQYF

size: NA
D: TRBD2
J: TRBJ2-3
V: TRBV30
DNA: TGTGCCTGGAGTGTAGCGGGGGGTTCAGATACGCAGTATTTT
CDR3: CAWSVAGGSDTQYF

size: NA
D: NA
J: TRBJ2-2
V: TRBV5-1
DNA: TGCGCCAGCAGCGAAAGCGGACTGCCCCAGGGGGAGCTGTTTTTT
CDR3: CASSESGLPQGELFF

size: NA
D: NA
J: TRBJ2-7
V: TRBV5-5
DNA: TGTGCCAGCGGGGCGGTATACGAGCAGTACTTC
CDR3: CASGAVYEQYF

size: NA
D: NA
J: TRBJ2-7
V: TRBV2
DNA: TGTGCCAGCAGTGCCTCAGAATCCGAGCAGTACTTC
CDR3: CASSASESEQYF

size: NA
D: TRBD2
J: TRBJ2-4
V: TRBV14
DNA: TGTGCCAGCAGCCAAGGGGGGGGAAGGCAGTACTTC
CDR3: CASSQGGGRQYF

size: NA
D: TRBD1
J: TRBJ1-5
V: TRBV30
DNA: TGTGCCTGGAACAGGGGCTTTAATCAGCCCCAGCATTTT
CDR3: CAWNRGFNQPQHF

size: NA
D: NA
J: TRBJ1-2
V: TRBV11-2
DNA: TGTGCCAGCAGCCAATGGCCGGGGGGCTACACCTTC
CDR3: CASSQWPGGYTF

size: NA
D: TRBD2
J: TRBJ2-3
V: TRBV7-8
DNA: TGTGCCAGCAGTCCGAATAGCGGGACTAGCACAGATACGCAGTATTTT
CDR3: CASSPNSGTSTDTQYF

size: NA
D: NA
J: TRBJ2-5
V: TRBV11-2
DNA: TGTGCCAGCAGCCCTCGACCCCACAGGGTATCGGAGACCCAGTACTTC
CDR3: CASSPRPHRVSETQYF

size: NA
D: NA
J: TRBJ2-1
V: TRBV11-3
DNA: TGTGCCAGCAGCTTAGCGGAGGGATGGAATGAGCAGTTCTTC
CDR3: CASSLAEGWNEQFF

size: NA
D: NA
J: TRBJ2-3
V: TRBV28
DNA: TGTGCCAGCAGCGAGGGGGGGCCCACCACAGATACGCAGTATTTT
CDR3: CASSEGGPTTDTQYF

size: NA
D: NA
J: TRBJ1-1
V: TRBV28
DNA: TGTGCCAGCAGTTCAGCCCGACAGATTCCCTACAGGTCGCTGAACACTGAAGCTTTCTTT
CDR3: CASSSARQIPYRSLNTEAFF

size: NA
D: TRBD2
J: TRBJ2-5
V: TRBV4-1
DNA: TGCGCCAGCAGCCAGGGCGGGGGGTACCAAGAGACCCAGTACTTC
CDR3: CASSQGGGYQETQYF

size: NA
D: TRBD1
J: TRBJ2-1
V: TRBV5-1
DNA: TGCGCCAGCAGCTTGGGTAGGGACAGCCTCCCCAATGAGCAGTTCTTC
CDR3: CASSLGRDSLPNEQFF

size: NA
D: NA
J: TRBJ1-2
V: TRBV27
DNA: TGTGCCAGCAGTTTATTAGGGGGTGAGGATGGCTACACCTTC
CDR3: CASSLLGGEDGYTF

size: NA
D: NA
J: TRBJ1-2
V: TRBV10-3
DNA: TGTGCCATCAGTCTTCAGGGTTGGGGCTACACCTTC
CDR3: CAISLQGWGYTF

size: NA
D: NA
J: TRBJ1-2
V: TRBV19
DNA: TGTGCCAGTAGTATCGACACCTGGCATGGCTACACCTTC
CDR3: CASSIDTWHGYTF

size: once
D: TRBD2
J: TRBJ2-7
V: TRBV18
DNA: TGTGCCAGCTCTTTGGCGGGGGTTGGGGAGCAGTACTTC
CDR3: CASSLAGVGEQYF

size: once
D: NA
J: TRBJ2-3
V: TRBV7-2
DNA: TGTGCCAGCAGCTTAGGGGAGGTTGATACGCAGTATTTT
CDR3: CASSLGEVDTQYF

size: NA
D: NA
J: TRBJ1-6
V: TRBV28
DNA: TGTGCCAGCAGTTACTACAGGGCAAAAGATTCACCCCTCCACTTT
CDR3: CASSYYRAKDSPLHF

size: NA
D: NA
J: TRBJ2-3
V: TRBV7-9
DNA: TGTGCCAGCAGCCTCGGCGAGGGCTGGAACACAGATACGCAGTATTTT
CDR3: CASSLGEGWNTDTQYF

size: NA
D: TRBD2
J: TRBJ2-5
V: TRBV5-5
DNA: TGTGCCAGCAGCTCTCCGAAGCGGGGGGACCAAGAGACCCAGTACTTC
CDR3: CASSSPKRGDQETQYF